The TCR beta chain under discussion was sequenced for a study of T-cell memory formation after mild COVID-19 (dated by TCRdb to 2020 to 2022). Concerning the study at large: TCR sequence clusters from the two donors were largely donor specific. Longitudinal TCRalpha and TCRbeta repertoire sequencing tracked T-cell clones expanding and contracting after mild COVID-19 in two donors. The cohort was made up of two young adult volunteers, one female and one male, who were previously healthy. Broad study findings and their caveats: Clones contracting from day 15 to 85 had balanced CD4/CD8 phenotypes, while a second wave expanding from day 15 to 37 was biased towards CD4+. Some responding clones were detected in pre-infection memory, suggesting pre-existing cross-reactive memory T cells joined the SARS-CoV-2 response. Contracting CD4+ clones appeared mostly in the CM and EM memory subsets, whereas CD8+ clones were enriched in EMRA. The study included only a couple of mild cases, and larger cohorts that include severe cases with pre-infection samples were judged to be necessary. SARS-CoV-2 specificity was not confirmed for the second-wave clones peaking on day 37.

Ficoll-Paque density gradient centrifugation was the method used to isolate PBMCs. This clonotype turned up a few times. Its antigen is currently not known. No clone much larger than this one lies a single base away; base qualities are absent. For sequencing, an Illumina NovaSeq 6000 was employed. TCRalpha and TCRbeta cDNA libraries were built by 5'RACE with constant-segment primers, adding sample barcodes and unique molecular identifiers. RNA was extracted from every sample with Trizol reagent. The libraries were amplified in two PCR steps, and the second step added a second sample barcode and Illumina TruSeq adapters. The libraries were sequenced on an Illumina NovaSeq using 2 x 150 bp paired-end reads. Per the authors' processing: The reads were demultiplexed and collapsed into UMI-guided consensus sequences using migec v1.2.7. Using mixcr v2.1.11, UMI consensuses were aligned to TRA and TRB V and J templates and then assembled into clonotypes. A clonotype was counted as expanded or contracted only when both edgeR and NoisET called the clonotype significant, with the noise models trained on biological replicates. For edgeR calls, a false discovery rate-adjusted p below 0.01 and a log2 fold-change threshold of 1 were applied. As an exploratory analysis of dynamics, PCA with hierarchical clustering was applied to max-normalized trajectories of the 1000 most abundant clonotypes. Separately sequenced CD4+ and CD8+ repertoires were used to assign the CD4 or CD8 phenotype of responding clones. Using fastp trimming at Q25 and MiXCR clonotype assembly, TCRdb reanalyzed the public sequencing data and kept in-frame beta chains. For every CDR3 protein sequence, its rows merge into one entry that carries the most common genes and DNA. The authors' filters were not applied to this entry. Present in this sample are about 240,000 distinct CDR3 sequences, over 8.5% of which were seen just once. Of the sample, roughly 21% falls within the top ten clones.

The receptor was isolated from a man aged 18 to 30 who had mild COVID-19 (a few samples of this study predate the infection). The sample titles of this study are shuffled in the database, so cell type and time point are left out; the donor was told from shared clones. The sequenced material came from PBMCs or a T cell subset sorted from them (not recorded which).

The sequenced DNA is TGTGCCAGCAGCCACGGGGCGGAGAATGAAAAACTGTTTTTT. This translates into CASSHGAENEKLFF. The V and J genes are TRBV5-6 and TRBJ1-4; 5 matching bases give a weak D call of TRBD1. The CDR3 numbers 14 residues from cysteine through phenylalanine. The sequence is cut down to CDR3 DNA, 42 bases in frame from base 1. Trimming removed 4 bases from V and 5 bases from J, leaving 12 bases between the germline ends. The germline V gene yields SGHDT for CDR1 and YYEEEE for CDR2.